These 24 T cell receptor beta chains were all obtained from the same sample, sequenced in a study of control samples from healthy donors and cancer patients. Clones were read by immunoSEQ multiplex PCR, and TCRdb kept only the in-frame ones, dropping some. Of 140,000 or so clones in the sample, about nine tenths were seen once. Specimen: blood. The receptors derive from a man aged 25-45 years in good health.

This clone is a singleton in its sample. The CDR3 here is CASSVRDFQETQYF. Written as DNA, the CDR3 is TGTGCCAGCAGCGTCCGGGACTTTCAAGAGACCCAGTACTTC. The chain couples TRBV9 to TRBJ2-5; tentative D call: TRBD2 (6 bases). The CDR3 length is 14 residues. Germline V lookup: CDR1 SGDLS, CDR2 YYNGEE. The V and J ends lost 2 bases and 2 bases respectively, with 10 bases between them.

This sequence joins TRBV14 and TRBJ2-7, with 10 bases identical to TRBD2. V shed 2 bases, J shed 2 bases, and the junction held 6 bases outside the gene matches. The germline CDR1 and CDR2 sequences are SGHDN and FVKESK. This CDR3 spans 16 amino acids. Here the CDR3 DNA reads TGTGCCAGCAGCCAAAACCTAGCGGGAGAGACCTACGAGCAGTACTTC. It codes for CASSQNLAGETYEQYF.

V is TRBV19 and J is TRBJ1-2; no clear D gene. The germline gives CDR1 LNHDA, CDR2 SQIVND (reference sequence). The CDR3 has 15 amino acids. Trimming took off 3 bases at V and 5 bases at J, with 16 bases between the two ends. The CDR3 sequence: CASSIDIFGEYGYTF. The CDR3 nucleotides are TGTGCCAGTAGTATTGACATCTTCGGGGAGTATGGCTACACCTTC.

The rearrangement joins TRBV18 to TRBJ2-5, with TRBD1 identical over 9 bases. The trim removed 1 base at V and 5 bases at J, leaving 5 bases unmatched. Germline assignment: CDR1 KGHSH and CDR2 LQKENI. The CDR3 spans 15 residues. The CDR3 DNA is TGTGCCAGCTCACCACAGACAGGGGGTTCTGAGACCCAGTACTTC. Translated, it gives CASSPQTGGSETQYF.

The count of this clone is one. The chain couples TRBV14 to TRBJ1-3; D is perhaps TRBD1 (5 bases). CDR1 is SGHDN, CDR2 FVKESK, per germline. The CDR3 loop spans 15 amino acids. Trimming cost V 0 bases and J 4 bases, with 10 bases left between them. As DNA, the CDR3 is TGTGCCAGCAGCCAAGATAGGGGATCAGGAAACACCATATATTTT. It encodes CASSQDRGSGNTIYF.

The chain is built from TRBV3-1 (or the pseudogene TRBV3-2) and TRBJ2-5; a possible D gene is TRBD1 (5 bases). Germline values: CDR1 LGHDT, CDR2 YNNKEL (reference sequence). CDR3 size: 14 residues. The V end lost 5 bases, the J end lost 4 bases, and 14 bases lay between the germline ends. CDR3 amino acids: CASSFQGPRETQYF. In DNA form, the CDR3 reads TGTGCCAGCAGCTTCCAGGGCCCTCGAGAGACCCAGTACTTC.

The chain couples TRBV6-6 to TRBJ2-5; unclear D gene. With 6 bases removed from V and 6 bases from J, the gap between germline ends came to 11 bases. Germline V gene lookup returns CDR1 MNHNY and CDR2 SVGAGI (reference sequence). The CDR3 has 12 amino acids. The CDR3 DNA reads TGTGCCAGCAGCCACCTTATGCAGACCCAGTACTTC. This gives the protein CASSHLMQTQYF.

This sequence joins TRBV12-3 or TRBV12-4 and TRBJ2-1; 8 bases map to TRBD2. V trimming: 1 base; J trimming: 9 bases; junction bases outside the gene matches: 2. The CDR3 is 13 amino acids. Written as DNA, the CDR3 is TGTGCCAGCAGTTTAGGGCGGGGGGTTGAGCAGTTCTTC. Protein product: CASSLGRGVEQFF.

This chain links TRBV5-6 with TRBJ2-7; TRBD2 aligns across 9 bases. The germline gives CDR1 SGHDT, CDR2 YYEEEE. The trim removed 2 bases at V and 3 bases at J, leaving 9 bases unmatched. The CDR3 contains 16 residues. The CDR3 protein is CASSLRIIAGVYEQYF. The CDR3 nucleotides read TGTGCCAGCAGCTTACGGATAATAGCGGGGGTCTACGAGCAGTACTTC.

The chain is built from TRBV5-1 and TRBJ2-1; 10 bases fit TRBD2. The CDR3 contains 14 residues. The V gene's germline CDR1 is SGHRS and CDR2 YFSETQ. Unmatched junction bases numbered 4, after V lost 5 bases and J lost 5 bases. As DNA, the CDR3 is TGCGCCAGCAGTTCTAGCGGGAGTCACAATGAGCAGTTCTTC. Amino acid sequence: CASSSSGSHNEQFF.

The gene calls are TRBV4-1 and TRBJ1-4; unclear D gene. V was clipped by 4 bases and J by 0 bases, with 12 bases between them. The germline V gene encodes CDR1 MGHRA and CDR2 YSYEKL. The CDR3 has 16 residues. CDR3 in amino acids: CASSPSPRSTNEKLFF. In DNA, the CDR3 is TGCGCCAGCAGCCCCAGCCCCAGGTCAACTAATGAAAAACTGTTTTTT.

This chain links TRBV6-1 with TRBJ1-2, with D possibly being TRBD1 (6 bases). Germline loops: CDR1 MNHNS, CDR2 SASEGT. CDR3 length equals 16 residues. Deletions cut 1 base from V and 8 bases from J, with 20 bases between. The CDR3 sequence is CASSEDIWTVLGGYTF. The CDR3, as DNA: TGTGCCAGCAGTGAAGATATTTGGACAGTCCTAGGGGGCTACACCTTC.

The genes are TRBV18 and TRBJ1-1; 7 bases are a match to TRBD1. V gave up 4 bases and J gave up 4 bases; unmatched junction bases: 6. There are 14 residues in the CDR3. Germline-derived CDR1 and CDR2 are KGHSH and LQKENI. CDR3 in amino acids: CASSQGAGSTEAFF. The CDR3 DNA reads TGTGCCAGCTCACAGGGGGCGGGGTCCACTGAAGCTTTCTTT. Full variable domain (remainder filled in from reference TRBV18 and TRBJ1-1): NAGVMQNPRHLVRRRGQEARLRCSPMKGHSHVYWYRQLPEEGLKFMVYLQKENIIDESGMPKERFSAEFPKEGPSILRIQQVVRGDSAAYFCASSQGAGSTEAFFGQGTRLTVV.

The V and J genes are TRBV19 and TRBJ1-1; unclear D gene. Trimming pared 8 bases from V and 1 base from J, leaving 11 bases between. Germline loops: CDR1 LNHDA, CDR2 SQIVND (reference sequence). The CDR3 sequence is 13 residues long. The CDR3 is CASEVRANTEAFF. Here the CDR3 DNA reads TGTGCCAGTGAGGTTAGGGCGAACACTGAAGCTTTCTTT.

The chain joins TRBV4-3 to TRBJ1-2; 8 bases are a match to TRBD1. This CDR3 has 15 residues. CDR1 is LGHNA and CDR2 is YSLEER in the germline V gene. Trimming cost V 0 bases and J 8 bases; bases outside gene matches: 8. The CDR3 here is CASSQDTGRGLGYTF. Written as DNA, the CDR3 is TGCGCCAGCAGCCAAGATACCGGCAGGGGGCTCGGCTACACCTTC.

This clone was detected only once. V usage is TRBV6-2 or TRBV6-3 and J usage is TRBJ2-6; 10 bases match TRBD1. Germline V gene sequence: CDR1 MNHEY, CDR2 SVGEGT. The CDR3 spans 17 residues. V lost 6 bases and J lost 0; bases outside the gene matches: 5. CDR3 bases: TGTGCCAGCAGCCGGGACAGGGGACGCTCTGGGGCCAACGTCCTGACTTTC. Protein product: CASSRDRGRSGANVLTF.

This chain uses TRBV5-1 with TRBJ2-1; 7 bases agree with TRBD1. CDR1 and CDR2 (germline): SGHRS, YFSETQ. There are 13 residues in the CDR3. V shed 2 bases and J 10 bases; nucleotides not matched to a gene: 6. DNA for the CDR3: TGCGCCAGCAGCTTCGCCCAGACAGGGGAGCAGTTCTTC. Translation gives CASSFAQTGEQFF.

This chain joins TRBV19 and TRBJ1-6, with TRBD1 matching 9 bases. The CDR3 runs 14 residues. The germline V gene encodes CDR1 LNHDA and CDR2 SQIVND (reference sequence). V lost 6 bases, J lost 6 bases, and 3 bases stayed unmatched. The CDR3 DNA is TGTGCCAGTAGGGGACAGGGTGGTAATTCACCCCTCCACTTT. Encoded protein: CASRGQGGNSPLHF.

This sequence joins TRBV9 and TRBJ1-1; no clear D gene. Per germline, CDR1 SGDLS and CDR2 YYNGEE. V lost 4 bases and J 1 base, leaving 11 bases between the germline ends. The CDR3 is made up of 14 amino acids. CDR3 protein: CASSRPGRNTEAFF. CDR3 nucleotides: TGTGCCAGCAGCCGCCCGGGCAGGAACACTGAAGCTTTCTTT.

This clone was detected only a few times. This chain connects TRBV27 to TRBJ1-1, with D perhaps matching TRBD1 (5 bases). Trimming cost V 8 bases and J 5 bases, with 15 bases left between them. The CDR3 covers 13 residues. Per the germline V gene, CDR1 is MNHEY and CDR2 is SMNVEV (reference sequence). The CDR3 DNA follows: TGTGCCAGCGGGGGGGTCCGGGATACTGAAGCTTTCTTT. Translation: CASGGVRDTEAFF.

The chain links TRBV12-5 to TRBJ2-7; D may be TRBD1 or TRBD2 (5 bases each). This CDR3 is 11 amino acids long. Germline CDR1 reads LGHNT; CDR2 reads FRNRAP. Trimming cost V 6 bases and J 6 bases, with 9 bases left between them. The CDR3 DNA sequence: TGTGCTAGTGGATGGGGGTCCGAGCAGTACTTC. Translated: CASGWGSEQYF.

The chain uses TRBV5-1 and TRBJ1-6; D unclear. The V gene's germline CDR1 is SGHRS and CDR2 YFSETQ. V lost 1 base and J 10 bases, leaving 15 bases between the germline ends. This CDR3 comprises 15 residues. CDR3 coding DNA: TGCGCCAGCAGCTTGTATCAGACCCAAGGCTCACCCCTCCACTTT. It specifies CASSLYQTQGSPLHF.

The chain has TRBV18 and TRBJ2-6; no definite D call. Trimming shortened V by 4 bases and J by 4 bases, and 11 bases separated the two germline ends. The CDR3 consists of 15 residues. CDR1 and CDR2 (germline): KGHSH, LQKENI. The CDR3 protein is CASSLMGGGANVLTF. CDR3 coding DNA: TGTGCCAGCTCACTCATGGGTGGCGGGGCCAACGTCCTGACTTTC.

V is TRBV19 and J is TRBJ2-1; the match to TRBD1 covers 7 bases. CDR1 and CDR2 (germline): LNHDA, SQIVND (reference sequence). V lost 8 bases to trimming and J lost 12 bases; unmatched junction nucleotides: 10. CDR3 length: 12 amino acids. The CDR3 loop is CASGYQGVRQFF. The CDR3 DNA reads as TGTGCCAGTGGATATCAGGGGGTTAGGCAGTTCTTC.